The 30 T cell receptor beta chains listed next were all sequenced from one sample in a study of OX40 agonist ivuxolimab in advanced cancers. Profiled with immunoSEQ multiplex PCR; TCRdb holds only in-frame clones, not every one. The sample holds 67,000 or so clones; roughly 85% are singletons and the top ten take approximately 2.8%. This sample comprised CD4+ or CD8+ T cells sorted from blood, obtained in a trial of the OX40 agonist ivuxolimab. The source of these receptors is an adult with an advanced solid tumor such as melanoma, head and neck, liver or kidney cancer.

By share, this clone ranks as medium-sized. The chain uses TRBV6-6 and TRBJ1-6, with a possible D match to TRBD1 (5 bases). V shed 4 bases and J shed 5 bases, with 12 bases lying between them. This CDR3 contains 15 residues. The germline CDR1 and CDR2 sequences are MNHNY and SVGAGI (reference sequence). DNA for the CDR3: TGTGCCAGCAGTTCAGGACGGGGGGATAATTCACCCCTCCACTTT. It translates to CASSSGRGDNSPLHF.

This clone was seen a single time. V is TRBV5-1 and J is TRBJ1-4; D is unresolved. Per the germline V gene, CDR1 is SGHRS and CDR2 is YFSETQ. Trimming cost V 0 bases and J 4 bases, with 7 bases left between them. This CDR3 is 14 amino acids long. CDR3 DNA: TGCGCCAGCAGCTTGGGACGGATTAATGAAAAACTGTTTTTT. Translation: CASSLGRINEKLFF.

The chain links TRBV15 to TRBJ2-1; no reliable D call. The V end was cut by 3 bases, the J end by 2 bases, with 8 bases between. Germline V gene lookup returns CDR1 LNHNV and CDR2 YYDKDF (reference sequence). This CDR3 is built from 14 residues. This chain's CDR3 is CATSSPSAYNEQFF. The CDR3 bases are TGTGCCACCAGCAGCCCGTCGGCCTACAATGAGCAGTTCTTC.

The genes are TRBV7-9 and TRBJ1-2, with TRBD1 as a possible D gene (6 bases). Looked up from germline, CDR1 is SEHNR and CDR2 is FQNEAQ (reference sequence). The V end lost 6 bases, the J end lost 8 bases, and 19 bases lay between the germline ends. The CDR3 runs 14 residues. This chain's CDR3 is CASSPDRLLRGYTF. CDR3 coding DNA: TGTGCCAGCAGTCCCGACAGGCTACTTCGGGGCTACACCTTC.

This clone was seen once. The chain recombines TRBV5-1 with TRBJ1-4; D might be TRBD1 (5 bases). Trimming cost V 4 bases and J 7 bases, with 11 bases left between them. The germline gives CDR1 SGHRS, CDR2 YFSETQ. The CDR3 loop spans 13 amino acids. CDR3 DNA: TGCGCCAGCAGCCGAGACCAGGGTGAAAAACTGTTTTTT. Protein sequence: CASSRDQGEKLFF.

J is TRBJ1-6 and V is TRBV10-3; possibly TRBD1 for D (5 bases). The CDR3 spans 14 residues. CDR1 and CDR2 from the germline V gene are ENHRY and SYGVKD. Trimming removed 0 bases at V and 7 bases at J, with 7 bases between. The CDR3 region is CAISESGGNSPLHF. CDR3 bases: TGTGCCATCAGTGAGTCGGGGGGAAATTCACCCCTCCACTTT.

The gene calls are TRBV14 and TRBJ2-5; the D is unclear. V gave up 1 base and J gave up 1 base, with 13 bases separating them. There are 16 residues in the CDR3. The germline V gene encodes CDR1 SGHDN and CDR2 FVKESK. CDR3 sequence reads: CASSQVGGPSQETQYF. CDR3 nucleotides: TGTGCCAGCAGCCAAGTAGGTGGGCCCAGCCAAGAGACCCAGTACTTC.

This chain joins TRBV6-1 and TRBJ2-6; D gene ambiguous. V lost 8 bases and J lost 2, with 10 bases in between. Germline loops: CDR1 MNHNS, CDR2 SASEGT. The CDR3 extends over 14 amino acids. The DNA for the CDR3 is TGTGCCAGCGGTCCCGGGCCTGGGGCCAACGTCCTGACTTTC. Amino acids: CASGPGPGANVLTF.

Here the CDR3 DNA reads TGTGCCAGCAGTTACGGTAGGACTTCCGAGCAGTACTTC. This encodes CASSYGRTSEQYF. The chain combines TRBV6-5 with TRBJ2-7; possibly TRBD2 for D (5 bases). Germline V gene data show CDR1 as MNHEY and CDR2 as SVGAGI. The CDR3 has 13 amino acids. V lost 2 bases, J lost 6 bases, and 11 bases lay in between.

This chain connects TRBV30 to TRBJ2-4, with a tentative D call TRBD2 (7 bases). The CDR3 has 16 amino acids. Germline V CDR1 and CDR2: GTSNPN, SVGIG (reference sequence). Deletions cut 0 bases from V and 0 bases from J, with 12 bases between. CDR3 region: CAWSVRGALAKNIQYF. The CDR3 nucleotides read TGTGCCTGGAGTGTACGGGGGGCTCTAGCCAAAAACATTCAGTACTTC.

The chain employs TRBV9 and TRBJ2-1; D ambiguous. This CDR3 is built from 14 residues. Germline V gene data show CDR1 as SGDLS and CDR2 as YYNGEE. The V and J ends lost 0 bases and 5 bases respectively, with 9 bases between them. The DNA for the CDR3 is TGTGCCAGCAGCGTAGCTACCCGGAACAATGAGCAGTTCTTC. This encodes CASSVATRNNEQFF.

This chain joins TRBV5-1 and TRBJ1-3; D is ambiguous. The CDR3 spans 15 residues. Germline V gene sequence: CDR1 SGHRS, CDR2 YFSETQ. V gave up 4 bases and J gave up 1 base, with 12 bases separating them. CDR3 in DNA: TGCGCCAGCAGCCCGACGGTTATTTCTGGAAACACCATATATTTT. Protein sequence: CASSPTVISGNTIYF.

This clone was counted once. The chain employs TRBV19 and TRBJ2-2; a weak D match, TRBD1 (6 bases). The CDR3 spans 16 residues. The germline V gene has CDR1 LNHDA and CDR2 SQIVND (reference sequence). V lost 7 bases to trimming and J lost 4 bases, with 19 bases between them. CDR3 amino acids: CASKPTGRGGTGELFF. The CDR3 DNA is TGTGCCAGTAAACCGACGGGTAGAGGGGGCACCGGGGAGCTGTTTTTT.

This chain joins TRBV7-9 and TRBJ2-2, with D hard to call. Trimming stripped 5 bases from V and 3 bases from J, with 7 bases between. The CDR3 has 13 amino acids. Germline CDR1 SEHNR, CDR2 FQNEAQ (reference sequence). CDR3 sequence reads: CASSTPYTGELFF. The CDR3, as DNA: TGTGCCAGCAGCACTCCCTACACCGGGGAGCTGTTTTTT.

CDR3 coding DNA: TGTGCCAGTAGTATAAACTCCGGGACAGGCAATTCACCCCTCCACTTT. As protein: CASSINSGTGNSPLHF. The chain joins TRBV19 to TRBJ1-6; 8 nucleotides align to TRBD1. The CDR3 is 16 residues long. The V and J ends lost 2 bases and 7 bases, in that order; junction bases with no gene match: 7. The germline V gene has CDR1 LNHDA and CDR2 SQIVND (reference sequence).

Here the CDR3 reads CASSIGTTHTGELFF. CDR3 nucleotides: TGTGCCAGCAGCATCGGGACTACGCACACCGGGGAGCTGTTTTTT. This chain connects TRBV28 to TRBJ2-2, with TRBD2 matching 7 bases. This CDR3 has 15 amino acids. After removal of 6 bases from V and 3 bases from J, the junction contained 7 bases not matched to a gene. Germline assignment: CDR1 MDHEN and CDR2 SYDVKM. Variable domain in full (rest from reference TRBV28 and TRBJ2-2): DVKVTQSSRYLVKRTGEKVFLECVQDMDHENMFWYRQDPGLGLRLIYFSYDVKMKEKGDIPEGYSVSREKKERFSLILESASTNQTSMYLCASSIGTTHTGELFFGEGSRLTVL.

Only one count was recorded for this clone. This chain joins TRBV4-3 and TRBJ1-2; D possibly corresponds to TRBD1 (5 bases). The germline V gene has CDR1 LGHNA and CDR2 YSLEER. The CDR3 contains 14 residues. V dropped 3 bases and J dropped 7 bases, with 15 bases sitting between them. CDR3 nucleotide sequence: TGCGCCAGCAGCCACAGGGCCTCCTCGGTTGGCTACACCTTC. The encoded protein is CASSHRASSVGYTF.

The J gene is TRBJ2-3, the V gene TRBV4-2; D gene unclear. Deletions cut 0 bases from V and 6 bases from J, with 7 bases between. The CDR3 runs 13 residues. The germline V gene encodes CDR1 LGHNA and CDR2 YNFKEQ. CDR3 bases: TGTGCCAGCAGCCAAGAACCGCCCGATACGCAGTATTTT. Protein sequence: CASSQEPPDTQYF.

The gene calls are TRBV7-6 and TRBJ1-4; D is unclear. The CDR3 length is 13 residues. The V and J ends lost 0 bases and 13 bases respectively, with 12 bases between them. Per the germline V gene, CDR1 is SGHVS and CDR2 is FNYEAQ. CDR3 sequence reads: CASSLAQGRGLFF. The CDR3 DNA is TGTGCCAGCAGCTTAGCCCAAGGACGTGGACTGTTTTTT.

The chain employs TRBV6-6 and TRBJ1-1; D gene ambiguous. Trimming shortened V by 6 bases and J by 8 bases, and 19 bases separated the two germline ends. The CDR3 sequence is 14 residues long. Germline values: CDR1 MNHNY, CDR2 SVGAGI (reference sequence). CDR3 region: CASRPPGQSPEAFF. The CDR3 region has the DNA TGTGCCAGCAGACCCCCCGGGCAGAGTCCGGAAGCTTTCTTT.

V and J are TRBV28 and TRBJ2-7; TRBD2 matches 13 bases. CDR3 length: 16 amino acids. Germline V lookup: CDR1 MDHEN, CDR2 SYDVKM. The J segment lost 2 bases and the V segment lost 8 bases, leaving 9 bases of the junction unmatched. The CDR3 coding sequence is TGTGCCAGCCGGACTAGCGGGGGTCTTTTAACCTACGAGCAGTACTTC. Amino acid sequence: CASRTSGGLLTYEQYF.

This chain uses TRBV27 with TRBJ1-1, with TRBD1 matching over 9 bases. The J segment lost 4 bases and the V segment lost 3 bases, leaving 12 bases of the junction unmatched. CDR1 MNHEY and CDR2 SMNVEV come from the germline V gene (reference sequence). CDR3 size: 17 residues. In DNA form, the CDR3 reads TGTGCCAGCAGTTTCTCCGGGACAGGGTCTTGGGTCACTGAAGCTTTCTTT. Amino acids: CASSFSGTGSWVTEAFF.

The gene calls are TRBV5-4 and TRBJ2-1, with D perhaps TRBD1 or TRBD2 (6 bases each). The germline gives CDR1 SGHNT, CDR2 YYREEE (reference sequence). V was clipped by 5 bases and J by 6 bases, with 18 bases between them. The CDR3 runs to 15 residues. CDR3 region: CASRPRDTSPNEQFF. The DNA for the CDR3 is TGTGCCAGCAGGCCGCGGGACACCTCACCCAATGAGCAGTTCTTC.

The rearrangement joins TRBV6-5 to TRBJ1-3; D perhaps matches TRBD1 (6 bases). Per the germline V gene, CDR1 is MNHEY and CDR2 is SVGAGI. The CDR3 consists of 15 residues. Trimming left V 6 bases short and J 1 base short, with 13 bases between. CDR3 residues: CASRTGLISGNTIYF. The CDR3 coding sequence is TGTGCCAGCAGAACAGGGCTTATATCTGGAAACACCATATATTTT.

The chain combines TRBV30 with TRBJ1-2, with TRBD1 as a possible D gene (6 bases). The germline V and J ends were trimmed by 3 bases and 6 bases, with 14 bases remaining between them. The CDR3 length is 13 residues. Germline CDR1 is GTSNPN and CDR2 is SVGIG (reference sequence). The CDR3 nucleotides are TGTGCCTGGAGGTTCCCCGGGGGCGATGGCTACACCTTC. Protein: CAWRFPGGDGYTF.

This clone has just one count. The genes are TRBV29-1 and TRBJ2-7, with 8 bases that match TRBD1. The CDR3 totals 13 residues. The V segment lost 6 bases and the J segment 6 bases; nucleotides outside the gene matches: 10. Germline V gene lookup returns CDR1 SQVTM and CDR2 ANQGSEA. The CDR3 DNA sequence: TGCAGCGTGAAAACGACAGGGGCGGGCGAGCAGTACTTC. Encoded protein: CSVKTTGAGEQYF.

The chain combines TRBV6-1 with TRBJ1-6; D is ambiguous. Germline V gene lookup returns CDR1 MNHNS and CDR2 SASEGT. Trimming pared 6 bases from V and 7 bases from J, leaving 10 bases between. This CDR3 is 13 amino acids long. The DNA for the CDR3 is TGTGCCAGCAGCGTGGAAAACAATTCACCCCTCCACTTT. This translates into CASSVENNSPLHF.

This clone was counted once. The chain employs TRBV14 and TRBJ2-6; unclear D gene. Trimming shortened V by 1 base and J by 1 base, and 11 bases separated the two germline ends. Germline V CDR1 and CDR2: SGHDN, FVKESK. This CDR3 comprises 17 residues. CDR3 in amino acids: CASSQVGRLSGANVLTF. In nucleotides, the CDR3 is TGTGCCAGCAGCCAAGTTGGCAGGTTATCTGGGGCCAACGTCCTGACTTTC.

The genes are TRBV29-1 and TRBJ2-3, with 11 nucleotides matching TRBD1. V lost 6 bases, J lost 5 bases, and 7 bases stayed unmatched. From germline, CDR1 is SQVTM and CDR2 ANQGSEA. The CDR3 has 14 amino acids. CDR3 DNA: TGCAGCGTGGGCGGGACAGGGGGGATAGATACGCAGTATTTT. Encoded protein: CSVGGTGGIDTQYF.

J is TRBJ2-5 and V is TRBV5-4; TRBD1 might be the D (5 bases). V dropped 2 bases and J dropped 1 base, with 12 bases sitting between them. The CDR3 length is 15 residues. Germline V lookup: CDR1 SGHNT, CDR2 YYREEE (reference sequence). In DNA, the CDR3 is TGTGCCAGCAGCTTAGGTCAGGGAAGCCAAGAGACCCAGTACTTC. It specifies CASSLGQGSQETQYF.